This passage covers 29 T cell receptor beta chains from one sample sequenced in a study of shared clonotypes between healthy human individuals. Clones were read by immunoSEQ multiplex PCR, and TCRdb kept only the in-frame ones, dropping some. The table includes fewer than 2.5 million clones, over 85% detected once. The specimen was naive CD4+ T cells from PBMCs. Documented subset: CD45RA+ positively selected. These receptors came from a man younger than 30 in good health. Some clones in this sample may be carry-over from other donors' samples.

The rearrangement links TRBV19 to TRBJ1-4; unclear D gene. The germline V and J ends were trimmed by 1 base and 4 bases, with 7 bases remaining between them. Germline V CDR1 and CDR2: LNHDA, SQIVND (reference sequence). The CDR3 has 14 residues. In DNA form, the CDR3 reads TGTGCCAGTAGTATAGGCGCTGTTAATGAAAAACTGTTTTTT. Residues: CASSIGAVNEKLFF.

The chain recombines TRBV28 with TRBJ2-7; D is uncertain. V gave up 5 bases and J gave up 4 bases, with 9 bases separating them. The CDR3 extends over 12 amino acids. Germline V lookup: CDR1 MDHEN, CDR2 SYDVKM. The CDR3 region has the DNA TGTGCCAGCAGTCGTTTGGGGTACGAGCAGTACTTC. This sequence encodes CASSRLGYEQYF.

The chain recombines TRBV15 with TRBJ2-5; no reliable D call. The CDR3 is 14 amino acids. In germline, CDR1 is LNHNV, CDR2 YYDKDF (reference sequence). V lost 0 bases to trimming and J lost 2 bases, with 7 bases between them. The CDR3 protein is CATSRDTFQETQYF. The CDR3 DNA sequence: TGTGCCACCAGCAGAGACACTTTTCAAGAGACCCAGTACTTC.

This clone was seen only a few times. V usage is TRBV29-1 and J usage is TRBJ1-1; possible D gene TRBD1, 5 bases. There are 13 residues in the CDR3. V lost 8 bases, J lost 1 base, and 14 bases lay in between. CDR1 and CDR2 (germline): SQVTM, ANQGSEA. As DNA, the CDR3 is TGCAGCTCAAGACAGAAAGAGAACACTGAAGCTTTCTTT. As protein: CSSRQKENTEAFF.

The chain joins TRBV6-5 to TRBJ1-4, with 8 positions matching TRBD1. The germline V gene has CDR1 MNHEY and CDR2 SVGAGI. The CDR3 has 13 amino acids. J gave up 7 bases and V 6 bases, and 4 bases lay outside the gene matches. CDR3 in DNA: TGTGCCAGCAGAACCGACAGGGGTGAAAAACTGTTTTTT. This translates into CASRTDRGEKLFF.

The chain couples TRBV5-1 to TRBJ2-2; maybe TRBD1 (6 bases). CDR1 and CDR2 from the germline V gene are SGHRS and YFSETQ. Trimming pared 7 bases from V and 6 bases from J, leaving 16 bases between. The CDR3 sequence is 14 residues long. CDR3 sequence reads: CASGSGDWAGELFF. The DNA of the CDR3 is TGCGCCAGCGGATCAGGGGATTGGGCCGGGGAGCTGTTTTTT.

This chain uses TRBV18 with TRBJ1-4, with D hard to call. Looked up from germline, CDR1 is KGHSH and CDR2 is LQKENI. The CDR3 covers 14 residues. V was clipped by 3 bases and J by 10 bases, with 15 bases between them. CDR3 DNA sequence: TGTGCCAGCTCACCCGGAGTTGCGGACCTAAAACTGTTTTTT. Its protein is CASSPGVADLKLFF. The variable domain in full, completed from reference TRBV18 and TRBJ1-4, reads NAGVMQNPRHLVRRRGQEARLRCSPMKGHSHVYWYRQLPEEGLKFMVYLQKENIIDESGMPKERFSAEFPKEGPSILRIQQVVRGDSAAYFCASSPGVADLKLFFGSGTQLSVL.

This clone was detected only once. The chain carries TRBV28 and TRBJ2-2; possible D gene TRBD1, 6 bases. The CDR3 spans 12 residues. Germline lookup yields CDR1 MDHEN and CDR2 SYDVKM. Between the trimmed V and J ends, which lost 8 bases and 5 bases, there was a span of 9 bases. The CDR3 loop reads CASQRGTGELFF. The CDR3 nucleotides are TGTGCCAGCCAAAGGGGGACCGGGGAGCTGTTTTTT.

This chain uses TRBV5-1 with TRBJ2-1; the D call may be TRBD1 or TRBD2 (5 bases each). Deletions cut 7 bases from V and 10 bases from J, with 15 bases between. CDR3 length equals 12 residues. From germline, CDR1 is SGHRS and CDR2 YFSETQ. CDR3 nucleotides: TGCGCCAGCGGCGCGAAATGGGGGGAGCAGTTCTTC. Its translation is CASGAKWGEQFF. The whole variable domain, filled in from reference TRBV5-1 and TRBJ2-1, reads KAGVTQTPRYLIKTRGQQVTLSCSPISGHRSVSWYQQTPGQGLQFLFEYFSETQRNKGNFPGRFSGRQFSNSRSEMNVSTLELGDSALYLCASGAKWGEQFFGPGTRLTVL.

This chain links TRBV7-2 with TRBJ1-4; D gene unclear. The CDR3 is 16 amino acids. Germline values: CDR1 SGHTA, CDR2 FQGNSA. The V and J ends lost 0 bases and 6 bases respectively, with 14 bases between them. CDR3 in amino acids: CASSLAVRFPDEKLFF. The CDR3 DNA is TGTGCCAGCAGCTTAGCTGTGCGTTTCCCCGATGAAAAACTGTTTTTT. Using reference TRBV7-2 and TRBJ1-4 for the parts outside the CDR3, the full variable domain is GAGVSQSPSNKVTEKGKDVELRCDPISGHTALYWYRQSLGQGLEFLIYFQGNSAPDKSGLPSDRFSAERTGGSVSTLTIQRTQQEDSAVYLCASSLAVRFPDEKLFFGSGTQLSVL.

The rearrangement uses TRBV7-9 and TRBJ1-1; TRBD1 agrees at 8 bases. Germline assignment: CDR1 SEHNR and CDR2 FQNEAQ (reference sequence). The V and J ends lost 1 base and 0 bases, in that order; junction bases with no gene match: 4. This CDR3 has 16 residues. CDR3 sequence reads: CASSLEAGGVNTEAFF. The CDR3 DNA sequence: TGTGCCAGCAGCTTAGAGGCAGGGGGCGTGAACACTGAAGCTTTCTTT.

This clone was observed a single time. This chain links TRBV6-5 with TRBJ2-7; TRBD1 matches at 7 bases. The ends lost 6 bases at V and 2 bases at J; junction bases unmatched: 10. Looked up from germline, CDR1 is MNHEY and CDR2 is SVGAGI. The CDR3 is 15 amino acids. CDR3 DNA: TGTGCCAGCAGAGAACAGGGGCTGCGAACCTACGAGCAGTACTTC. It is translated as CASREQGLRTYEQYF.

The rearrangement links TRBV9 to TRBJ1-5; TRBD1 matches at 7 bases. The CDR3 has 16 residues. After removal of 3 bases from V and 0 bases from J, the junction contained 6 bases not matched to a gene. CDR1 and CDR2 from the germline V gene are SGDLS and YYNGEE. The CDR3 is CASSAGTVDSNQPQHF. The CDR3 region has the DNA TGTGCCAGCAGCGCAGGGACAGTAGATAGCAATCAGCCCCAGCATTTT.

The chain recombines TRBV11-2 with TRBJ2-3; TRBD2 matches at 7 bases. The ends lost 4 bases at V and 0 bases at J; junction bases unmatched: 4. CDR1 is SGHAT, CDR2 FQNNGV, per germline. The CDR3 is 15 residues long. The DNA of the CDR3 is TGTGCCAGCAGCTCACTAGCGACCAGCACAGATACGCAGTATTTT. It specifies CASSSLATSTDTQYF.

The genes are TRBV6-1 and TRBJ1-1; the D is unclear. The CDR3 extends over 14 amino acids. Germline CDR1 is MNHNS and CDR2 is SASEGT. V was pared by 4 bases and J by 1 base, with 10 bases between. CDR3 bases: TGTGCCAGCAGTGCCCAAATCTGGAACACTGAAGCTTTCTTT. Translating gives CASSAQIWNTEAFF.

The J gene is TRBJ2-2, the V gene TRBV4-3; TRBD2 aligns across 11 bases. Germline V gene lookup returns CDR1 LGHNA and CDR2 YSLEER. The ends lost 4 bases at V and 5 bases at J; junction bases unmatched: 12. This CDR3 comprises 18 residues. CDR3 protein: CASSLPSLAGGGTGELFF. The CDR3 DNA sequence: TGCGCCAGCAGCCTCCCCTCGCTAGCGGGGGGAGGGACCGGGGAGCTGTTTTTT.

CDR3 amino acids: CASSLPAGMNTEAFF. DNA of the CDR3: TGTGCCAGCAGCTTACCGGCAGGCATGAACACTGAAGCTTTCTTT. The chain combines TRBV7-2 with TRBJ1-1; no clear D gene. Germline-derived CDR1 and CDR2 are SGHTA and FQGNSA. CDR3 length: 15 amino acids. V was shortened by 2 bases and J by 0 bases, with 10 bases between the two germline ends.

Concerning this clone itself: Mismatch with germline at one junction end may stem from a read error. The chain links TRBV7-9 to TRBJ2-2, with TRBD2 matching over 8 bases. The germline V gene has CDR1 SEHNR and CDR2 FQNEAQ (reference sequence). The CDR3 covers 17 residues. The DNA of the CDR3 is TGTGCCGGCAGCTCCCTTAGCGGGATTGGGAACACCGGGGAGCTGTTTTTT. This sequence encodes CAGSSLSGIGNTGELFF.

CDR3 in amino acids: CASSQDGGPDIQYF. The CDR3 DNA reads TGCGCCAGCAGCCAAGATGGGGGACCGGACATTCAGTACTTC. V and J are TRBV4-1 and TRBJ2-4; D may be TRBD1 or TRBD2 (5 bases each). CDR3 length: 14 residues. In germline, CDR1 is MGHRA, CDR2 YSYEKL. The V gene lost 0 bases and the J gene lost 8 bases, with 11 bases spanning the gap.

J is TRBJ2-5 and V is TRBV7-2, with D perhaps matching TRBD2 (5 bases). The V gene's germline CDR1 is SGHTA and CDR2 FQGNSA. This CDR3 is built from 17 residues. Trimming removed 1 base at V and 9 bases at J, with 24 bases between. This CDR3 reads CASSLVRPVGSTEAQYF. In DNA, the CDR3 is TGTGCCAGCAGCTTAGTCCGCCCGGTCGGGTCGACGGAGGCCCAGTACTTC.

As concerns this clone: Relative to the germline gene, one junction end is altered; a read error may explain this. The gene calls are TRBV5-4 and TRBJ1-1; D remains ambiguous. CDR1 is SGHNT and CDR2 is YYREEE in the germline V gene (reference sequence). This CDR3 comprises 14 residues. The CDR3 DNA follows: TGCGCCAGCAGCCAAGATCTATCGGGGACTGAAGCTTTCTTT. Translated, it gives CASSQDLSGTEAFF.

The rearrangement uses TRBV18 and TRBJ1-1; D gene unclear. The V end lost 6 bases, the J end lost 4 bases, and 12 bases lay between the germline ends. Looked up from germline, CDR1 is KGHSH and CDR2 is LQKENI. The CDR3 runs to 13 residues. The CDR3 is CASSQEESTEAFF. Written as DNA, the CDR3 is TGTGCCAGCTCGCAGGAGGAGAGCACTGAAGCTTTCTTT. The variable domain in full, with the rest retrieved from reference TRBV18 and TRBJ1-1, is NAGVMQNPRHLVRRRGQEARLRCSPMKGHSHVYWYRQLPEEGLKFMVYLQKENIIDESGMPKERFSAEFPKEGPSILRIQQVVRGDSAAYFCASSQEESTEAFFGQGTRLTVV.

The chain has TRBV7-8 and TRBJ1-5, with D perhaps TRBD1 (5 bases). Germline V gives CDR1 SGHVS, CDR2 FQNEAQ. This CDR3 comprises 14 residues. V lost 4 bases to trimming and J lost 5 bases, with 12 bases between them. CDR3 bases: TGTGCCAGCAGCTCCATGGGGGGGGATCAGCCCCAGCATTTT. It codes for CASSSMGGDQPQHF.

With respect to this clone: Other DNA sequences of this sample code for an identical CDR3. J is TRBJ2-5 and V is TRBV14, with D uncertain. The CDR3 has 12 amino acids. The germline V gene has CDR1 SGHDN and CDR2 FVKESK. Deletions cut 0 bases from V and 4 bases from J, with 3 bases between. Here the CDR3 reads CASSQEGETQYF. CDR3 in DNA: TGTGCCAGCAGCCAAGAAGGAGAGACCCAGTACTTC.

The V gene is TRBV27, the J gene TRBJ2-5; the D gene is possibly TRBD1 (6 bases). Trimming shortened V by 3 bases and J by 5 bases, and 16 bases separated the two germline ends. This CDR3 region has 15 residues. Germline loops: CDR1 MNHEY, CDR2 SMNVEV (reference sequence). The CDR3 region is CASSFWQGHMETQYF. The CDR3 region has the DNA TGTGCCAGCAGTTTCTGGCAGGGGCATATGGAGACCCAGTACTTC.

CDR3 DNA sequence: TGTGCCAGCTCCCTGGACGTACCTAATGAAAAACTGTTTTTT. Translated: CASSLDVPNEKLFF. The rearrangement joins TRBV7-6 to TRBJ1-4, with D uncertain. The ends were cut back, 8 bases at V and 3 bases at J, with 13 bases in the middle. The germline CDR1 and CDR2 sequences are SGHVS and FNYEAQ. CDR3 size: 14 residues.

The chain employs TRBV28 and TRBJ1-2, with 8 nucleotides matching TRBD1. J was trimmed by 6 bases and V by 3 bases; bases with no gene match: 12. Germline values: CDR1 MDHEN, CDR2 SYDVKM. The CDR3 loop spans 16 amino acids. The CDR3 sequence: CASSFPGGAVKNGYTF. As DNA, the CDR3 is TGTGCCAGCAGTTTCCCAGGGGGCGCGGTGAAGAATGGCTACACCTTC.

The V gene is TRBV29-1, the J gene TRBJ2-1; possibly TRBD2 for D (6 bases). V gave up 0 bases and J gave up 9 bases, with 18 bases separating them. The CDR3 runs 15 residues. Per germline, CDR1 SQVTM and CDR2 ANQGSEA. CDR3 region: CSVEDPGVASGEQFF. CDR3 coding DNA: TGCAGCGTTGAAGATCCGGGGGTAGCATCTGGTGAGCAGTTCTTC.

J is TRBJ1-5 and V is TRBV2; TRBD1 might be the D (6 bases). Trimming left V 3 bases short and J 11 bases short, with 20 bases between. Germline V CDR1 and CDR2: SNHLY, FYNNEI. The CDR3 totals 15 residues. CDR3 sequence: CASSDGGGRLGAQHF. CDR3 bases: TGTGCCAGCAGTGACGGTGGGGGCCGCCTTGGGGCCCAGCATTTT.